The sequence of this T cell receptor beta chain was determined in a study of OX40 agonist ivuxolimab in advanced cancers. Broadly, across the study: Ivuxolimab was an agonistic, fully human IgG2 monoclonal antibody directed against OX40 (CD134), a costimulatory receptor. Partial responses occurred in three dose-escalation patients: two with cutaneous melanoma and one with hepatocellular carcinoma. In the dose-escalation cohort, 82.7% of patients were male, and the mean age was approximately 64 years, with a range of roughly 20 to 80. Of the roughly 52 patients in dose escalation, around 20 had hepatocellular carcinoma, around 15 had melanoma, 9 had renal cell carcinoma and 9 had head and neck cancer. Peripheral TCRbeta sequencing was intended to test whether TCR sequence diversity was altered and clonal T-cell expansion was caused by ivuxolimab. The paper describes the monotherapy dose-escalation part (N ≈ 50 patients) of the phase I trial of ivuxolimab. Intravenous ivuxolimab was administered to patients every 2 weeks at six dose levels: 0.01, 0.1, 0.3, 1.5, 3 and 10 mg/kg. Prior anti-PD-1, anti-PD-L1 or anti-CTLA-4 therapy was permitted, and approximately 39% of dose-escalation patients had received checkpoint inhibitors. What the study reported, not specific to this receptor: At doses from 0.1 to 3.0 mg/kg, clonal expansion was seen in both CD4+ and CD8+ blood T cells between baseline and week 6. After ivuxolimab, expanded clones were on average more numerous among CD8+ T cells than among CD4+ T cells. Antigen specificity was not determined for the clonally expanded peripheral T cells. Low levels of normalized T-cell clonal expansion were also shown by some nonresponding patients. In the 0.1-3.0 mg/kg groups, partial responders were among the patients with the lowest normalized peripheral clonal expansion, particularly in CD8+ T cells.

The trial excluded patients who had a history of autoimmune disease or who were on systemic immunosuppression. Peripheral blood for TCR sequencing was collected from all dose cohorts at baseline, on cycle 4 day 1, and on cycle 7 day 1. Samples came from an open-label, multicenter, first-in-human phase I dose-escalation trial of ivuxolimab. Adults with locally advanced or metastatic melanoma, renal cell carcinoma, hepatocellular carcinoma or head and neck squamous cell carcinoma were enrolled in the trial. Before TCR sequencing, CD4+ T cells and CD8+ T cells were sorted from peripheral blood as separate populations. The CDR3, cysteine through phenylalanine, is 15 amino acids long. Only the CDR3 DNA is retained, 45 bases long and in frame from the first base. Relative to germline, V is missing 1 base and J is missing 2 bases, with 3 bases of the junction outside any gene match. CDR1 and CDR2, per the germline V gene, are MGHRA and YSYEKL.

Genomic DNA was extracted from sorted cells for sequencing of the TCRbeta CDR3 region. The immunoSEQ Assay was used to sequence the TCRbeta CDR3 regions. TCRdb took this table from immuneACCESS and kept in-frame rearrangements with V and J called. Such tables lack part of the clones; where checked against another copy, unresolved V genes explain under half of the gap, and the rest is unexplained. This sample gives around 15,000 clones in total; approximately 86% of them show up just once. About 20% of the sample belongs to the ten largest clones. In the case of this clone: Its cognate antigen has yet to be identified. Qualities for individual bases were not recorded, and no much larger clone is one base off.

The source material was CD4+ or CD8+ T cells sorted from blood, sampled in a trial of the OX40 agonist ivuxolimab. Recombination linked TRBV4-1 to TRBJ2-5; TRBD1 matches 8 bases in the middle. This TCR came from an adult with an advanced solid tumor such as melanoma, head and neck, liver or kidney cancer. The encoded CDR3 is CASSQVWTGQETQYF. The DNA reads TGCGCCAGCAGCCAAGTCTGGACAGGGCAAGAGACCCAGTACTTC.